The 13 T cell receptor beta chains listed next were all sequenced from one sample in a study of T cell clones after liver transplantation. Only in-frame clones appear in the TCRdb table, and some are missing; sequencing was by immunoSEQ multiplex PCR. The sample lists over 50,000 clones; about 86% were seen once. The sample in question was CD8+ T cells from blood, obtained 12 months after liver transplant. These TCRs come from a human patient who received a liver transplant. The T cells may come from the graft donor.

V is TRBV7-6 and J is TRBJ2-2; 8 bases fit TRBD2. CDR1 is SGHVS and CDR2 is FNYEAQ in the germline V gene. V lost 4 bases and J lost 1; bases outside the gene matches: 5. The CDR3 sequence is 16 residues long. The CDR3, as DNA: TGTGCCAGCAGCTACCTGGGACTAGAGAACACCGGGGAGCTGTTTTTT. Translated, it gives CASSYLGLENTGELFF.

V is TRBV19 and J is TRBJ2-1; D perhaps matches TRBD2 (6 bases). V lost 2 bases and J 7 bases, leaving 9 bases between the germline ends. Germline V gives CDR1 LNHDA, CDR2 SQIVND (reference sequence). This CDR3 contains 13 residues. The CDR3 region is CASSILAQNEQFF. CDR3 bases: TGTGCCAGTAGTATACTAGCGCAGAATGAGCAGTTCTTC. Full variable domain (remainder filled in from reference TRBV19 and TRBJ2-1): DGGITQSPKYLFRKEGQNVTLSCEQNLNHDAMYWYRQDPGQGLRLIYYSQIVNDFQKGDIAEGYSVSREKKESFPLTVTSAQKNPTAFYLCASSILAQNEQFFGPGTRLTVL.

V usage is TRBV28 and J usage is TRBJ2-7; 8 bases fit TRBD1. Germline CDR1 is MDHEN and CDR2 is SYDVKM. CDR3 length: 14 amino acids. Trimming at V came to 6 bases and at J to 2 bases, leaving 6 bases not matched to a gene. The CDR3 spells CASRGTGTPYEQYF. CDR3 in DNA: TGTGCCAGCAGAGGGACAGGAACCCCCTACGAGCAGTACTTC.

The chain recombines TRBV7-5 with TRBJ2-1. TRBV7-5 is tagged as a pseudogene. The CDR3 extends over 14 amino acids. The CDR3 region has the DNA TGTGCCAGCAGCGCGCGGTACAGTAACAATGAGCAGTTCTTC. Encoded protein: CASSARYSNNEQFF.

The J gene is TRBJ2-7, the V gene TRBV7-6; 9 nucleotides agree with TRBD2. In germline, CDR1 is SGHVS, CDR2 FNYEAQ. J gave up 6 bases and V 5 bases, and 11 bases lay outside the gene matches. The CDR3 contains 15 residues. CDR3 DNA sequence: TGTGCCAGCAGCAATATCGGGACTAGCTATTCCGAGCAGTACTTC. This sequence encodes CASSNIGTSYSEQYF.

The chain employs TRBV6-9 and TRBJ2-2; 7 bases are a match to TRBD1. V was clipped by 6 bases and J by 2 bases; unmatched bases: 6. Germline V gives CDR1 MNHGY, CDR2 SVAAGI. The CDR3 has 15 residues. The CDR3 is CASRYRGDNTGELFF. DNA of the CDR3: TGTGCCAGCAGGTACAGGGGAGATAACACCGGGGAGCTGTTTTTT.

The chain recombines TRBV19 with TRBJ1-2; D remains ambiguous. Germline CDR1 and CDR2: LNHDA and SQIVND (reference sequence). The germline V and J ends were trimmed by 3 bases and 0 bases, with 8 bases remaining between them. The CDR3 length is 14 residues. The CDR3 region has the DNA TGTGCCAGTAGTATTAACAGATCTAACTATGGCTACACCTTC. The encoded protein is CASSINRSNYGYTF.

About this clone itself: Other DNA sequences within the sample encode an identical CDR3. The chain carries TRBV29-1 and TRBJ2-7; 8 bases map to TRBD2. V lost 3 bases, J lost 2 bases, and 9 bases stayed unmatched. The germline V gene has CDR1 SQVTM and CDR2 ANQGSEA. The CDR3 is 15 amino acids. CDR3 sequence: CSVEGVRGVAYEQYF. For the CDR3, the DNA is TGCAGCGTTGAGGGGGTGCGGGGGGTAGCCTACGAGCAGTACTTC.

J is TRBJ2-1 and V is TRBV27, with no clear D. Trimming took off 1 base at V and 7 bases at J, with 2 bases between the two ends. The CDR3 spans 11 residues. Germline CDR1 is MNHEY and CDR2 is SMNVEV (reference sequence). CDR3 residues: CASSLLNEQFF. The CDR3 DNA follows: TGTGCCAGCAGTTTATTAAATGAGCAGTTCTTC.

A single count supports this clone. CDR3 bases: TGTGCCAGCAGTCTCGACACCCCCGACTGGGGTGAAAAACTGTTTTTT. Protein sequence: CASSLDTPDWGEKLFF. The chain joins TRBV27 to TRBJ1-4; D call uncertain. Trimming removed 5 bases at V and 7 bases at J, with 20 bases between. CDR3 length: 16 amino acids. Germline lookup yields CDR1 MNHEY and CDR2 SMNVEV (reference sequence). Full variable domain (remainder filled in from reference TRBV27 and TRBJ1-4): EAQVTQNPRYLITVTGKKLTVTCSQNMNHEYMSWYRQDPGLGLRQIYYSMNVEVTDKGDVPEGYKVSRKEKRNFPLILESPSPNQTSLYFCASSLDTPDWGEKLFFGSGTQLSVL.

The chain carries TRBV19 and TRBJ2-1, with D perhaps TRBD2 (5 bases). V lost 3 bases and J lost 9, with 9 bases in between. Germline lookup yields CDR1 LNHDA and CDR2 SQIVND (reference sequence). The length of the CDR3 is 12 residues. CDR3 region: CASSMLGSEQFF. Written as DNA, the CDR3 is TGTGCCAGTAGTATGTTGGGGAGTGAGCAGTTCTTC.

The V gene is TRBV5-1, the J gene TRBJ1-3; 7 bases match TRBD1. Trimming took 3 bases from V and 0 from J; bases not matched to a gene: 9. The CDR3 covers 17 residues. CDR1 is SGHRS, CDR2 YFSETQ, per germline. The CDR3 region is CASSSSTGPLSGNTIYF. The CDR3 nucleotides read TGCGCCAGCAGCTCCTCGACAGGGCCCCTCTCTGGAAACACCATATATTTT.

The chain couples TRBV7-3 to TRBJ2-2; a weak D match, TRBD1 (5 bases). CDR1 and CDR2 (germline): SGHTA, FQGTGA. The V and J ends lost 8 bases and 4 bases respectively, with 14 bases between them. The CDR3 consists of 14 residues. CDR3 protein: CASQTARGTGELFF. The DNA of the CDR3 is TGTGCCAGCCAGACAGCCCGAGGCACCGGGGAGCTGTTTTTT.